This TCR beta chain was observed in a study of cytomegalovirus exposure and HLA in healthy donors (dated by TCRdb to the late 2010s). Regarding the complete study: An earlier analysis of roughly 570 of the donors reported approximately 280 Gb of sequence data and 117 million unique TCR beta sequences obtained from roughly 170 million T cells. Along with the approximately 700-subject first cohort, a separate validation cohort of around 120 different subjects was used. The genetic ancestry cluster associated with self-reported Caucasian donors included 81% of the roughly 400 genotyped donors. To predict cytomegalovirus infection status, the study combined high-throughput TCR immunosequencing, statistical association of individual TCRs with disease status, and machine learning. A later analysis re-examined previously published TCR beta repertoires from just over 650 donors and added high-resolution HLA genotyping to investigate patterns of TCR occurrence. The study profiled the T cell repertoires of hundreds of subjects by immunosequencing and related them to cytomegalovirus serostatus. Typing coverage varied by locus: roughly 620-640 donors for A, B, C, DRB1 and DQB1; some 520 for DQA1; more than 600 for DPA1; about 450 for DPB1. Roughly 5 DR-DQ haplotypes were handled as single units for association and clustering, since linkage in the cohort was strong. The study aimed to test whether cataloging public T cell receptors could reveal signatures of past pathogen exposure. Among some 400 genotyped donors of the cohort, an average of approximately 200,000 unique TCR beta nucleotide sequences was sequenced per donor, of which 15% to 20% were non-productive. Every repertoire in the discovery cohort had been generated on one and the same sequencing platform. The later analysis used no new phenotypic data to find candidate immune exposures, relying instead on TCR beta sequences and their occurrence across donors. Both class I and class II loci were covered by HLA typing, at four-digit resolution. Genome-wide SNP genotypes for about 55% of the roughly 670 donors were used in a later genetic analysis, which treated that subset as a discovery cohort. An early release that covered around 590 HLA-typed donors contained about 290 gigabases of sequencing data and around 80 million unique TCR sequences. Donor age, sex, ethnicity and CMV serostatus were collected together with the repertoire data. An earlier analysis of more than 450 of the donors used high-throughput TCR beta sequencing to judge whether each TCR beta V gene segment behaved as functional or pseudogenic.

Its CDR3 holds 12 amino acids, cysteine through phenylalanine. Of the read, only the CDR3 DNA is kept; its 36 bases are in frame from base 1. The germline ends are 8 bases apart after V is trimmed by 5 bases and J by 6 bases. The CDR1 and CDR2 encoded by the germline V gene are MGHDK and SYGVNS. Study-level results and caveats: Because HLA typing was missing for some donors at each locus, association tests included only the typed subset. An earlier analysis of several hundred of the donors showed that most TCR beta V segments appeared in productive rearrangements either about 87% or about 30% of the time, which broadly matched IMGT annotations. Strong co-occurrence of HLA alleles, especially DR and DQ, made assigning TCR associations to individual alleles difficult. In a later analysis, HLA-associated TCR beta chains showed more clonal expansion and lower generation probabilities than non-associated chains that were equally common. Some IMGT-functional V segments, including TRBV6-2 and TRBV6-3, could not be distinguished by the 87-base-pair reads and were therefore excluded. The presence/absence analyses assumed that sequencing depth was roughly uniform across donors, and that assumption may not be true. An association between a missense DCLRE1C variant and V-gene and J-gene trimming of TCR beta chains was found in a later genetic analysis and replicated in an independent cohort. A later analysis reported that several top co-occurrence clusters appeared linked to parvovirus B19, influenza, CMV and Epstein-Barr virus. A later analysis found that TCR association rates varied across HLA loci, with DRB1 alleles showing the most associated TCRs and HLA-C alleles the fewest. A further reported finding was that TCR beta sequences accurately predicted the HLA-A and HLA-B alleles for most subjects in the first cohort. The study gave a list of under 200 TCR beta chains associated with cytomegalovirus. The classifier was reported to diagnose cytomegalovirus status with high specificity and sensitivity in both the original cohort and the validation cohort. Immune exposure information for the cohort was limited to CMV serostatus. Linkage disequilibrium might explain the correlated functional status among segregating V segments, but an unknown experimental factor could not be excluded. The earlier analysis of 587 of the donors excluded approximately 15 rarely observed V segments, including chromosome 9 orphons, because counts were too low. Most TCR sequences were observed very rarely across donors, whereas some public TCRs were present in many individuals. In a later analysis, most CMV-associated TCR beta chains were found to appear HLA-restricted, with HLA associations seemingly driven largely by CMV exposure. According to the authors, the approach could potentially be generalized to other disease states and immunological phenotypes. A later analysis associated 16,951 TCR beta sequences with specific HLA alleles at a false discovery rate of 0.05. The cohort was sequenced for TCR beta chains only, and without alpha or paired-chain data the features that could be detected were limited. According to a later genetic analysis, donors in an Asian-associated ancestry cluster had fewer N-insertions in productive TCRs than the roughly 670-donor mean. In vitro tests confirmed that a few of the cytomegalovirus-associated TCR beta chains recognize cytomegalovirus antigens. The sequencing pipeline was judged likely to have produced a cluster of highly shared sequence variants as a technical artifact.

Remarks on this clone: Its antigen specificity is not known. No base qualities exist here, and no much larger clone lies one base off it.

The library relied on the immunoSEQ multiplex PCR assay. For the multiplex PCR, a mixture combining 60 forward primers for TCR Vbeta segments and 13 reverse primers for TCR Jbeta segments was used. The CDR3 region of rearranged TCR beta genes was amplified from genomic DNA by a multiplex PCR assay. Amplified TCR beta libraries were sequenced as 87-base-pair reads on the Illumina HiSeq System. The source study handled its data this way. A later analysis counted tens of millions of unique TCR beta chains across the 650 to 700 repertoires, and around 9.9 million of these chains were shared by at least two donors. A nearest-neighbor algorithm error-corrected the raw reads and collapsed the reads into unique sequences, merging closely related sequences to remove PCR and sequencing errors. V, D and J gene segments were assigned by aligning CDR3 sequences to IMGT reference sequences. For a sequence to be retained, a match of at least six nucleotides to both a V gene segment and a J gene segment was required. A rearrangement was called productive if the CDR3 had no stop codons and remained in frame with V and J, and every other rearrangement was called non-productive. Following IMGT convention, CDR3 was defined as the stretch from the second conserved V-encoded cysteine to the conserved J-encoded phenylalanine. The earlier analysis of about 620 of the donors excluded sequences that lacked an unambiguous match to a single V gene segment. An earlier analysis of a few hundred of the donors classified V segments as functional when productive rearrangements were above 56.7% and as segregating when the standard deviation between donors was above 5%. To diagnose cytomegalovirus status from the catalog of TCR beta chain sequences, a statistical classification framework was built. In a later analysis, V and J genes were assigned by comparing TCR nucleotide sequences against IMGT/GENE-DB human TR gene sequences. The TCRdist pipeline was used in a later analysis to assign CDR3 sequences and most-parsimonious VDJ recombination scenarios. In a later analysis, each TCR beta chain was defined by its CDR3 amino acid sequence together with its V-gene family, and reads lacking a unique V-gene family were excluded. As a way to deal with suspected cross-contamination and a sequencing artifact, a later analysis dropped over 550 nucleotide sequences that were highly shared and had low generation probability. For each public chain, a later analysis derived a clonal expansion index from normalized ranks of inferred template counts within each repertoire. A later analysis computed generation probabilities with a VDJ recombination model fitted to out-of-frame rearrangements, and checked the results against IGoR. Hypergeometric tests were used in a later analysis to score TCR-TCR, TCR-HLA and TCR-CMV co-occurrence, with a repertoire-size bias correction applied to the TCR pairs. A later analysis estimated false discovery rates by permuting HLA or CMV assignments 20 times. In a later analysis, co-occurring TCRs were grouped using DBSCAN, with TCRdist sequence similarity added in when clustering inside HLA-allele-positive subsets. Repertoires with fewer than 30,000 or more than 120,000 public chains were left out of co-occurrence clustering, as were about 5 repertoires with anomalous nucleotide sharing. This is the immuneACCESS table as TCRdb keeps it, with only in-frame sequences that have V and J called. A part of the clones is gone; compared with another copy, unresolved V genes explain less than half, and the rest is unexplained. That table supplies the V and J calls and clone size; D and trimming were determined from the DNA. Across this sample there are around 100,000 clones, with 60% to 85% seen only once. The ten largest make up approximately 3.7% of the sample.

The cohort comprised 666 healthy bone marrow donors. At the time of sampling, all cohort members were nominally healthy, though unrecorded immune exposures were likely present. The donor tested CMV seropositive, placing the donor among the approximately 290 seropositive members of the cohort. Each donor provided a peripheral blood sample, and peripheral blood mononuclear cells were used for TCR beta sequencing. The Qiagen DNeasy Blood Extraction Kit was used to extract genomic DNA from the blood cell samples. Sequences were obtained from PBMCs. This receptor chain uses TRBV25-1 and TRBJ2-1, with no confidently assigned D gene. The TCR originated in a man aged 50 to 59 in good health and CMV-seropositive. The CDR3 region: CASSLYVNEQFF. The nucleotide sequence reads as follows: TGTGCCAGCAGTCTATACGTCAATGAGCAGTTCTTC.